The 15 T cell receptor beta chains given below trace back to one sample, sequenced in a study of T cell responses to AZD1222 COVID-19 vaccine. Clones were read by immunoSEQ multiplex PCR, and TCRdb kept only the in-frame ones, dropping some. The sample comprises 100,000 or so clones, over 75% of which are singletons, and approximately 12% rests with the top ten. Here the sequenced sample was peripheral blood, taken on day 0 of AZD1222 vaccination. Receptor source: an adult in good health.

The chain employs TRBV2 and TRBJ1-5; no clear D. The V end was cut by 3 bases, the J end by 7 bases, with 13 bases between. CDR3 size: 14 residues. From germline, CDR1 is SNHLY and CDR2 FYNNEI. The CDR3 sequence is CASSDRFMNQPQHF. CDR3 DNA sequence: TGTGCCAGCAGTGACAGGTTTATGAACCAGCCCCAGCATTTT.

CDR3 loop: CASSLSGDGSLEQYF. CDR3 sequence (DNA): TGTGCCAGCAGCTTATCCGGGGACGGCTCTCTCGAGCAGTACTTC. This chain links TRBV7-3 with TRBJ2-7; D might be TRBD1 or TRBD2, each matching 5 bases. Between the trimmed V and J ends, which lost 2 bases and 6 bases, there was a span of 17 bases. CDR1 and CDR2 (germline): SGHTA, FQGTGA. This CDR3 has 15 residues.

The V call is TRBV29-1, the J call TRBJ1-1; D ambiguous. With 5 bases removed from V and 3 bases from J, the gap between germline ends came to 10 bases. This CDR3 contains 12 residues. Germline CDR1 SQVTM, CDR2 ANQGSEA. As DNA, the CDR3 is TGCAGCGTTTGGACCCTATACACTGAAGCTTTCTTT. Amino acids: CSVWTLYTEAFF.

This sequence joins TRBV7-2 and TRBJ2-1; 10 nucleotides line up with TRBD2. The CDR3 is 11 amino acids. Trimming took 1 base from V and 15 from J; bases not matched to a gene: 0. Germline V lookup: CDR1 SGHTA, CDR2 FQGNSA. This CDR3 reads CASSLGTSGFF. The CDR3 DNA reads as TGTGCCAGCAGCTTAGGGACTAGCGGGTTCTTC.

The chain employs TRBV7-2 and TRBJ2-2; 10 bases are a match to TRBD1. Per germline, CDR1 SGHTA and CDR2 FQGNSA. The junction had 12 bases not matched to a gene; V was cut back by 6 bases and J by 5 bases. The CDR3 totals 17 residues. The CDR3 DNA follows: TGTGCCAGCAGGCGGACAGGGGGGGACGGCGTTACCGGGGAGCTGTTTTTT. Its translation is CASRRTGGDGVTGELFF. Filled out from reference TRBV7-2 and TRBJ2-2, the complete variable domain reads GAGVSQSPSNKVTEKGKDVELRCDPISGHTALYWYRQSLGQGLEFLIYFQGNSAPDKSGLPSDRFSAERTGGSVSTLTIQRTQQEDSAVYLCASRRTGGDGVTGELFFGEGSRLTVL.

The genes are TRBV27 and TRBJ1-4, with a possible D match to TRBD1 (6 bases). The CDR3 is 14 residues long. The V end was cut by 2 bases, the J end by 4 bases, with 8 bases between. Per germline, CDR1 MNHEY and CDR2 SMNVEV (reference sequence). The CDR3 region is CASSLRGGNEKLFF. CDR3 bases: TGTGCCAGCAGTTTACGAGGGGGTAATGAAAAACTGTTTTTT.

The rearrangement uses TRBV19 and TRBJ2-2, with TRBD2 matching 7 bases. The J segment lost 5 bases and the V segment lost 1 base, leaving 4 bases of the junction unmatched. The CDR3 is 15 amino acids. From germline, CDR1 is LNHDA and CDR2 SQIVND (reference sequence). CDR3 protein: CASSIGGRVTGELFF. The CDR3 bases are TGTGCCAGTAGTATAGGTGGGAGGGTTACCGGGGAGCTGTTTTTT.

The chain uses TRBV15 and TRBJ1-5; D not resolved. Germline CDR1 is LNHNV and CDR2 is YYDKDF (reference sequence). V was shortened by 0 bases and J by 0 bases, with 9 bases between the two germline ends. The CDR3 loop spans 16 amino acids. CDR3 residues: CATSRDWLGSNQPQHF. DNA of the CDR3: TGTGCCACCAGCAGAGATTGGCTCGGTAGCAATCAGCCCCAGCATTTT. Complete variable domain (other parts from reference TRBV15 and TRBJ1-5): DAMVIQNPRYQVTQFGKPVTLSCSQTLNHNVMYWYQQKSSQAPKLLFHYYDKDFNNEADTPDNFQSRRPNTSFCFLDIRSPGLGDTAMYLCATSRDWLGSNQPQHFGDGTRLSIL.

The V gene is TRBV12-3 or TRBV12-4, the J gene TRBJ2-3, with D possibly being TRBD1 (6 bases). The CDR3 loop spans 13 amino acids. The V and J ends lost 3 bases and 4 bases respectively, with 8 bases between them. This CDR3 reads CASSLKGADTQYF. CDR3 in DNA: TGTGCCAGCAGTTTGAAGGGGGCAGATACGCAGTATTTT.

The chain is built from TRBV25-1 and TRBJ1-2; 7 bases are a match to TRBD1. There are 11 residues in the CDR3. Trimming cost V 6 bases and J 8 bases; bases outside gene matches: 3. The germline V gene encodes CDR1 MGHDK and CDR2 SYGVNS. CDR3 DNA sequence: TGTGCCAGCAGAGGGGGCCTCGGCTACACCTTC. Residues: CASRGGLGYTF.

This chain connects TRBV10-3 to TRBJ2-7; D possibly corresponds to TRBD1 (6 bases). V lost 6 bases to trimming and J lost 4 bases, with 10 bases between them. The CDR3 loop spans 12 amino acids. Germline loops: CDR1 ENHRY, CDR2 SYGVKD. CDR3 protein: CAISRGAYEQYF. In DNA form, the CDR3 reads TGTGCCATCAGCAGGGGCGCATACGAGCAGTACTTC.

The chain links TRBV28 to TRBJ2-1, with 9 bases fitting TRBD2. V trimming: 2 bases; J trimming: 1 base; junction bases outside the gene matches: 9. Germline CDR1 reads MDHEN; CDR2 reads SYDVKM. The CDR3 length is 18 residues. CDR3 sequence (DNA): TGTGCCAGCAGTTTAATAGCGGGGGCCACCCAATCCTACAATGAGCAGTTCTTC. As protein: CASSLIAGATQSYNEQFF.

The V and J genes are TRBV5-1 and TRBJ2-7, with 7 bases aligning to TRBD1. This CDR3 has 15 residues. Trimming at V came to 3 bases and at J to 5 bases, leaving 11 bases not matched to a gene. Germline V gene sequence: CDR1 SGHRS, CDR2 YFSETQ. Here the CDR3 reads CASSSSGQPVDEQYF. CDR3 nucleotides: TGCGCCAGCAGCTCTTCGGGACAGCCGGTGGACGAGCAGTACTTC.

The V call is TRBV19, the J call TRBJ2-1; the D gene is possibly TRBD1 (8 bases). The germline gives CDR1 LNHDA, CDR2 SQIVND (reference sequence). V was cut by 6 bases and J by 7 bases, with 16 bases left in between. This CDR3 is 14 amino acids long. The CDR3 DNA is TGTGCCAGTAGCGGACAGGGAGGGGGAAATGAGCAGTTCTTC. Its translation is CASSGQGGGNEQFF.

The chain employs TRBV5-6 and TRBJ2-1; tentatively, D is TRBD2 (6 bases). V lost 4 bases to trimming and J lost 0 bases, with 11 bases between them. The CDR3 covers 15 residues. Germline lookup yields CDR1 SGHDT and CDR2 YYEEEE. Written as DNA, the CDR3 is TGTGCCAGCAGCGCGGGACTCCTCTCCTACAATGAGCAGTTCTTC. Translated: CASSAGLLSYNEQFF.